These 29 T cell receptor beta chains were sequenced from one sample in a study of naive and memory T cell subsets (dated by TCRdb to 2016 to 2017). What the authors observed across the whole study: A few larger clonotypes were present in naive repertoires, particularly the CD8 repertoires, and these clonotypes were possibly memory cells re-expressing CD45RA.

For these receptors, no antigen is known. The method was UMI-ligation and nested PCR. Sequenced on an Illumina MiSeq. An equimolar mix of two oligonucleotides covering both TRBC1 and TRBC2 was used as the beta constant-region primer. The ligated cDNA went through four rounds of PCR with nested alpha and beta constant-region primers together with the SP2 primer. TCRdb cleaned the public reads at Q25 with fastp, built clones with MiXCR and kept in-frame beta chains. Identical CDR3 protein sequences are pooled into one entry, listed with their most common genes and DNA. A total of approximately 150,000 distinct CDR3 sequences appear in this sample, roughly a fifth of them only once. The top ten hold approximately 0.63% of the sample. The source material was naive CD8+ T cells from blood. The cell subset or site tag for this specimen amounts to: naive T cells, CD45RA high CD27+. The receptors come from a human donor in good health.

This clonotype was counted a few times. The chain couples TRBV20-1 to TRBJ2-7; 9 bases line up with TRBD2. V lost 4 bases and J lost 6; bases outside the gene matches: 4. This CDR3 spans 12 amino acids. The germline gives CDR1 DFQATT, CDR2 SNEGSKA (reference sequence). CDR3 bases: TGCAGTGCTACGGGACTAGCCTCCGAGCAGTACTTC. The encoded protein is CSATGLASEQYF.

This clonotype appeared a few times. This chain connects TRBV7-3 to TRBJ2-1, with D possibly matching TRBD2 (6 bases). The germline CDR1 and CDR2 sequences are SGHTA and FQGTGA. The CDR3 covers 16 residues. V was cut by 5 bases and J by 4 bases, with 18 bases left in between. The CDR3 is CASSLDLTSGYNEQFF. The CDR3 coding sequence is TGTGCCAGCAGCCTTGACCTCACCAGCGGGTACAATGAGCAGTTCTTC.

V and J are TRBV3-1 and TRBJ2-7; TRBD1 or TRBD2 may be the D gene (5 bases each). Germline CDR1 LGHDT, CDR2 YNNKEL (reference sequence). The CDR3 loop spans 15 amino acids. Trimming shortened V by 1 base and J by 4 bases, and 14 bases separated the two germline ends. The CDR3 nucleotides are TGTGCCAGCAGCCAAGTCGGGGCGTCCTTATACGAGCAGTACTTC. It translates to CASSQVGASLYEQYF.

A few counts support this clonotype. The genes are TRBV3-1 and TRBJ2-7; 8 positions agree with TRBD1. CDR1 LGHDT and CDR2 YNNKEL come from the germline V gene (reference sequence). V lost 0 bases to trimming and J lost 7 bases; unmatched junction nucleotides: 5. The CDR3 loop spans 14 amino acids. The CDR3 coding sequence is TGTGCCAGCAGCCAAGATCCCAGGGGGCGGGAGCAGTACTTC. This encodes CASSQDPRGREQYF.

This clonotype turned up a few times. The rearrangement joins TRBV29-1 to TRBJ2-3, with D possibly being TRBD2 (6 bases). CDR1 SQVTM and CDR2 ANQGSEA come from the germline V gene. The CDR3 loop spans 15 amino acids. Trimming shortened V by 1 base and J by 0 bases, and 11 bases separated the two germline ends. The CDR3 here is CSVEGRASSTDTQYF. The CDR3, as DNA: TGCAGCGTTGAAGGGAGGGCCTCTAGCACAGATACGCAGTATTTT.

V and J are TRBV28 and TRBJ2-1; D is possibly TRBD1 or TRBD2 (5 bases each). V shed 10 bases and J shed 6 bases, with 16 bases lying between them. Germline CDR1 MDHEN, CDR2 SYDVKM. The CDR3 length is 13 residues. CDR3 protein: CATGRGRTNEQFF. CDR3 DNA: TGTGCCACAGGGCGAGGGAGAACCAATGAGCAGTTCTTC.

This clonotype was seen only a few times. This chain links TRBV24-1 with TRBJ1-1; no reliable D call. The CDR3 has 13 amino acids. Trimming pared 3 bases from V and 0 bases from J, leaving 4 bases between. Germline CDR1 reads KGHDR; CDR2 reads SFDVKD. This CDR3 is CATSDTLNTEAFF. In DNA form, the CDR3 reads TGTGCCACCAGTGATACGCTGAACACTGAAGCTTTCTTT.

A few counts support this clonotype. The V and J genes are TRBV13 and TRBJ1-2; tentative D call: TRBD1 (6 bases). V was shortened by 0 bases and J by 4 bases, with 9 bases between the two germline ends. Germline assignment: CDR1 PRHDT and CDR2 FYEKMQ (reference sequence). The CDR3 has 14 amino acids. The CDR3 sequence is CASSLGQGAYGYTF. The CDR3 DNA sequence: TGTGCCAGCAGCTTAGGACAGGGAGCCTATGGCTACACCTTC.

The CDR3 protein is CASSSSAGTSDSYEQYF. CDR3 bases: TGTGCCAGCAGCTCCAGCGCCGGGACTAGCGACTCCTACGAGCAGTACTTC. The chain carries TRBV7-9 and TRBJ2-7, with 10 bases that match TRBD2. The J segment lost 0 bases and the V segment lost 4 bases, leaving 9 bases of the junction unmatched. The germline gives CDR1 SEHNR, CDR2 FQNEAQ (reference sequence). The CDR3 has 17 residues.

V is TRBV28 and J is TRBJ2-3; the D gene is possibly TRBD1 (5 bases). The CDR3 runs to 15 residues. The germline CDR1 and CDR2 sequences are MDHEN and SYDVKM. Trimming took 4 bases from V and 5 from J, leaving 16 bases between them. CDR3 in DNA: TGTGCCAGCAGTTACCGTCTCGAAGGGGAAGATACGCAGTATTTT. This gives the protein CASSYRLEGEDTQYF.

V usage is TRBV7-9 and J usage is TRBJ2-7; D tentatively fits TRBD1 or TRBD2 (5 bases each). CDR1 is SEHNR, CDR2 FQNEAQ, per germline (reference sequence). The CDR3 is made up of 14 amino acids. V lost 5 bases and J lost 4, with 15 bases in between. This CDR3 is CASSHGDRNYEQYF. The CDR3 DNA reads TGTGCCAGCAGCCACGGGGACCGAAATTACGAGCAGTACTTC. Supplemented by reference TRBV7-9 and TRBJ2-7, the full variable domain reads DTGVSQNPRHKITKRGQNVTFRCDPISEHNRLYWYRQTLGQGPEFLTYFQNEAQLEKSRLLSDRFSAERPKGSFSTLEIQRTEQGDSAMYLCASSHGDRNYEQYFGPGTRLTVT.

This clonotype appeared a few times. The chain has TRBV20-1 and TRBJ2-7; 9 nucleotides line up with TRBD2. The CDR3 is 13 residues long. V was clipped by 3 bases and J by 0 bases; unmatched bases: 0. From germline, CDR1 is DFQATT and CDR2 SNEGSKA (reference sequence). The CDR3, as DNA: TGCAGTGCTAGGGGACTAGCCTCCTACGAGCAGTACTTC. Translated: CSARGLASYEQYF.

Note on this clonotype: Sequence at one end of the junction differs from germline and may be a read error. The V call is TRBV14, the J call TRBJ2-5; the D is unclear. Germline V CDR1 and CDR2: SGHDN, FVKESK. The CDR3 is 14 residues long. This CDR3 is CARSQERTGETQYF. Written as DNA, the CDR3 is TGTGCCAGGAGCCAAGAACGAACGGGCGAGACCCAGTACTTC.

The V gene is TRBV12-2, the J gene TRBJ2-7. TRBV12-2 constitutes a pseudogene. The CDR3 extends over 12 amino acids. The CDR3 sequence is CASRLGCYEQYF. The CDR3 DNA follows: TGTGCAAGTCGCTTAGGTTGCTACGAGCAGTACTTC.

In this sample, this clonotype turned up a few times. This chain links TRBV7-9 with TRBJ2-7; D gene unclear. Germline assignment: CDR1 SEHNR and CDR2 FQNEAQ (reference sequence). The V and J ends lost 9 bases and 5 bases respectively, with 11 bases between them. The CDR3 runs 11 residues. CDR3 residues: CASGQSDEQYF. The DNA of the CDR3 is TGTGCCAGTGGGCAGTCAGACGAGCAGTACTTC.

J is TRBJ2-5 and V is TRBV5-1, with a possible D match to TRBD1 (5 bases). The CDR3 has 15 residues. Germline values: CDR1 SGHRS, CDR2 YFSETQ. V dropped 3 bases and J dropped 1 base, with 13 bases sitting between them. This chain's CDR3 is CASSSAQGSQETQYF. CDR3 coding DNA: TGCGCCAGCAGCTCTGCCCAGGGCAGCCAAGAGACCCAGTACTTC.

The chain employs TRBV28 and TRBJ2-6; the match to TRBD1 covers 8 bases. Germline V gene data show CDR1 as MDHEN and CDR2 as SYDVKM. The CDR3 is 15 residues long. With 11 bases clipped from V and 0 bases from J, the junction kept 6 bases outside the gene matches. CDR3 coding DNA: TGTGCCTCGACAGGGGCCCGCTCTGGGGCCAACGTCCTGACTTTC. Encoded protein: CASTGARSGANVLTF.

The V call is TRBV29-1, the J call TRBJ1-4; no clear D gene. CDR1 is SQVTM, CDR2 ANQGSEA, per germline. This CDR3 contains 13 residues. V gave up 3 bases and J gave up 4 bases, with 9 bases separating them. The CDR3 region has the DNA TGCAGCGTTGATTTCCAGGATAATGAAAAACTGTTTTTT. It specifies CSVDFQDNEKLFF.

The J gene is TRBJ2-5, the V gene TRBV7-9; a possible D gene is TRBD2 (5 bases). Germline values: CDR1 SEHNR, CDR2 FQNEAQ (reference sequence). The CDR3 extends over 16 amino acids. Trimming removed 1 base at V and 2 bases at J, with 14 bases between. CDR3 bases: TGTGCCAGCAGCTTAGTCGGAGGCAGTATACAAGAGACCCAGTACTTC. Its protein is CASSLVGGSIQETQYF. Full variable domain (outside the CDR3, taken from reference TRBV7-9 and TRBJ2-5): DTGVSQNPRHKITKRGQNVTFRCDPISEHNRLYWYRQTLGQGPEFLTYFQNEAQLEKSRLLSDRFSAERPKGSFSTLEIQRTEQGDSAMYLCASSLVGGSIQETQYFGPGTRLLVL.

This clonotype was seen a handful of times. The V call is TRBV12-3 or TRBV12-4, the J call TRBJ1-5; D gene uncertain. The CDR3 is made up of 12 amino acids. The V end lost 5 bases, the J end lost 6 bases, and 8 bases lay between the germline ends. The CDR3 region is CASSGDRQPQHF. CDR3 in DNA: TGTGCCAGCAGTGGAGATCGTCAGCCCCAGCATTTT.

This CDR3 reads CASEGFNTEAFF. Here the CDR3 DNA reads TGTGCCAGCGAGGGATTCAACACTGAAGCTTTCTTT. The J gene is TRBJ1-1, the V gene TRBV28, with D uncertain. CDR1 and CDR2 (germline): MDHEN, SYDVKM. The CDR3 spans 12 residues. V gave up 8 bases and J gave up 2 bases, with 9 bases separating them. The full variable domain, with the rest looked up from reference TRBV28 and TRBJ1-1, is DVKVTQSSRYLVKRTGEKVFLECVQDMDHENMFWYRQDPGLGLRLIYFSYDVKMKEKGDIPEGYSVSREKKERFSLILESASTNQTSMYLCASEGFNTEAFFGQGTRLTVV.

This clonotype was observed a few times. This chain connects TRBV7-3 to TRBJ2-7; D possibly corresponds to TRBD2 (5 bases). Germline V gene sequence: CDR1 SGHTA, CDR2 FQGTGA. The CDR3 length is 15 residues. Trimming shortened V by 5 bases and J by 0 bases, and 14 bases separated the two germline ends. The CDR3 nucleotides are TGTGCCAGCAGCCCGAGCGGAGAAAGCTCCTACGAGCAGTACTTC. Translated: CASSPSGESSYEQYF.

The genes are TRBV4-3 and TRBJ2-7; TRBD2 matches at 11 bases. CDR3 length: 17 residues. Germline CDR1 is LGHNA and CDR2 is YSLEER. V dropped 0 bases and J dropped 5; count of bases not matched to a gene: 9. DNA of the CDR3: TGCGCCAGCAGCCAAGATACCGGGACTAGCGGACAGAACGAGCAGTACTTC. This gives the protein CASSQDTGTSGQNEQYF.

This clonotype was recorded a few times. At one end the junction does not follow the germline gene, possibly because of a read error. CDR3 amino acids: CASSLAGWSYNEQFF. The CDR3 nucleotides read TGTGCCAGCAGCCTAGCGGGATGGTCCTACAATGAGCAGTTCTTC. This chain links TRBV7-9 with TRBJ2-1, with 9 nucleotides matching TRBD2. Looked up from germline, CDR1 is SEHNR and CDR2 is FQNEAQ (reference sequence). This CDR3 contains 15 residues.

The V and J genes are TRBV3-1 and TRBJ1-1, with TRBD1 matching 10 bases. Germline V lookup: CDR1 LGHDT, CDR2 YNNKEL (reference sequence). There are 14 residues in the CDR3. The V segment lost 6 bases and the J segment 4 bases; nucleotides outside the gene matches: 5. This CDR3 is CASRERTGGTEAFF. The CDR3, as DNA: TGTGCCAGCAGGGAGAGGACAGGGGGCACTGAAGCTTTCTTT.

This clonotype has more than one count but fewer than ten. This chain links TRBV5-1 with TRBJ2-1; D gene unclear. This CDR3 comprises 13 residues. V gave up 4 bases and J gave up 4 bases, with 9 bases separating them. In germline, CDR1 is SGHRS, CDR2 YFSETQ. CDR3 nucleotide sequence: TGCGCCAGCAGCCCCGACACGTACAATGAGCAGTTCTTC. This gives the protein CASSPDTYNEQFF.

This clonotype has more than one count but fewer than ten. The gene calls are TRBV4-1 and TRBJ1-1, with TRBD1 matching 7 bases. Looked up from germline, CDR1 is MGHRA and CDR2 is YSYEKL. CDR3 length: 17 amino acids. V gave up 4 bases and J gave up 6 bases; unmatched junction bases: 17. The CDR3 bases are TGCGCCAGCAGCCCCCTTTTCCGGGACAGTTTATTTGCTGAAGCTTTCTTT. Protein: CASSPLFRDSLFAEAFF.

This rearrangement joins TRBV12-3 or TRBV12-4 to TRBJ2-2; the D call may be TRBD1 or TRBD2 (6 bases each). The V gene lost 5 bases and the J gene lost 3 bases, with 16 bases spanning the gap. The CDR3 consists of 16 residues. CDR3 loop: CASSTPGGAHTGELFF. DNA of the CDR3: TGTGCCAGCAGTACTCCCGGGGGCGCACACACCGGGGAGCTGTTTTTT.

The genes are TRBV20-1 and TRBJ2-7, with D perhaps matching TRBD2 (6 bases). The CDR3 contains 13 residues. Trimming took off 2 bases at V and 4 bases at J, with 12 bases between the two ends. Germline CDR1 reads DFQATT; CDR2 reads SNEGSKA (reference sequence). The DNA for the CDR3 is TGCAGTGCTAGACCGGGAGAGGTGTACGAGCAGTACTTC. Amino acids: CSARPGEVYEQYF.